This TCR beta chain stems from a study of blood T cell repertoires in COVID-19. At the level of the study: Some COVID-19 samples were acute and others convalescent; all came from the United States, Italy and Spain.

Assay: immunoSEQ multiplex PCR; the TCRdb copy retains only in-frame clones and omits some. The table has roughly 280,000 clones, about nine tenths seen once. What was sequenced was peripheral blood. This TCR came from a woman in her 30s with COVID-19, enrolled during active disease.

CDR3 DNA: TGTGCCAGCAGTCTCCTAGCGGGCAATGAGCAGTTCTTC. It codes for CASSLLAGNEQFF. The chain is built from TRBV27 and TRBJ2-1; 8 bases line up with TRBD2. The CDR3 consists of 13 residues. Trimming at V came to 5 bases and at J to 6 bases, leaving 3 bases not matched to a gene. The germline gives CDR1 MNHEY, CDR2 SMNVEV (reference sequence).